This T cell receptor beta chain comes out of a study of cytomegalovirus exposure and HLA in healthy donors. Germline CDR1 LGHNA, CDR2 YSLEER. V shed 0 bases and J 4 bases; nucleotides not matched to a gene: 5. The CDR3 has 16 amino acids. Both 60 Vbeta primers and 13 Jbeta primers went into the PCR. Profiling relied on immunoSEQ multiplex PCR, and the TCRdb table lists in-frame clones only, not all of them. The sample carries 150,000 to 200,000 clones, roughly 80% recorded once. Whole-study results and caveats: A later analysis showed HLA-associated TCR beta chains outstripping equally common others in clonal expansion. Previously analyzed data showed that most TCR beta V segments were productive at a frequency of about 87% or about 30%. The study carried out a later analysis of TCR beta sequences. It associated approximately 16,000 of them with specific HLA alleles at a false discovery rate of 0.05.

To note about this clone: Its matching antigen is unknown. This same CDR3 is encoded by further DNA sequences in the sample.

This clonotype originated in a female donor in good health and CMV-seronegative. The J gene is TRBJ2-7, the V gene TRBV4-3; 11 bases align to TRBD1. Sequencing was performed on PBMCs. CDR3 loop: CASSQEPGQGGYEQYF. CDR3 nucleotides: TGCGCCAGCAGCCAAGAACCGGGACAGGGGGGATACGAGCAGTACTTC.